The rows below give T cell receptor beta chains drawn from one sample of a study of identical twins. TCRdb reprocessed the 5' RACE reads via MiXCR and lists one record per CDR3 protein. This table has about 240,000 distinct CDR3 sequences, roughly a tenth appearing once. Input material: memory T cells sorted from blood. The receptors here all came from a man between 45 and 60 years old in good health. The CDR3 runs from the conserved cysteine through the conserved F or W. Fields, in order: V gene, J gene, CDR3 protein.

v_call: TRBV5-5; j_call: TRBJ2-7; cdr3_aa: CASSWRGGDEQYF
v_call: TRBV6-2/TRBV6-3; j_call: TRBJ1-5; cdr3_aa: CASSYVGGPNQPQHF
v_call: TRBV4-3; j_call: TRBJ2-3; cdr3_aa: CASSQGVQYTDTQYF
v_call: TRBV12-3/TRBV12-4; j_call: TRBJ2-2; cdr3_aa: CASSTGFFTGELFF
v_call: TRBV28; j_call: TRBJ2-5; cdr3_aa: CASSGSRETQYF
v_call: TRBV10-3; j_call: TRBJ1-6; cdr3_aa: CAISDLGVSPLHF
v_call: TRBV20-1; j_call: TRBJ2-5; cdr3_aa: CSASRWEWRETQYF
v_call: TRBV14; j_call: TRBJ1-2; cdr3_aa: CASSQGGSGSLIYGYTF
v_call: TRBV2; j_call: TRBJ2-7; cdr3_aa: CASSKQGRLDEQYF
v_call: TRBV6-2/TRBV6-3; j_call: TRBJ1-2; cdr3_aa: CASTSPGGGRDGYTF
v_call: TRBV28; j_call: TRBJ2-7; cdr3_aa: CASKPGTNTRIDF
v_call: TRBV7-9; j_call: TRBJ1-1; cdr3_aa: CASGPSGTEAFF
v_call: TRBV20-1; j_call: TRBJ2-1; cdr3_aa: CSASRQGGLQHEQFF
v_call: TRBV28; j_call: TRBJ2-5; cdr3_aa: CASSPTRVYQETQYF
v_call: TRBV20-1; j_call: TRBJ2-7; cdr3_aa: CSAREAGSAYEQYF
v_call: TRBV20-1; j_call: TRBJ1-2; cdr3_aa: CSARRTGNYGYTF
v_call: TRBV20-1; j_call: TRBJ2-7; cdr3_aa: CSAISTASRKIYEQYF
v_call: TRBV20-1; j_call: TRBJ2-3; cdr3_aa: CSASLSGRGTDTQYF
v_call: TRBV12-3/TRBV12-4; j_call: TRBJ1-6; cdr3_aa: CASGETARNSPLHF
v_call: TRBV7-2; j_call: TRBJ2-5; cdr3_aa: CASSLDFKETQYF
v_call: TRBV12-3/TRBV12-4; j_call: TRBJ2-5; cdr3_aa: CASSPASGEETQYF
v_call: TRBV3-1; j_call: TRBJ2-7; cdr3_aa: CASSLQGSNEQYF
v_call: TRBV2; j_call: TRBJ2-3; cdr3_aa: CASSDVLAGGPVLDTQYF
v_call: TRBV28; j_call: TRBJ2-7; cdr3_aa: CASRGGGEQYF
v_call: TRBV12-3/TRBV12-4; j_call: TRBJ1-4; cdr3_aa: CASSKRGTNEKLFF
v_call: TRBV5-5; j_call: TRBJ2-5; cdr3_aa: CASSPTGTGGETQYF
v_call: TRBV7-3; j_call: TRBJ2-3; cdr3_aa: CASSSASTDTQYF
v_call: TRBV27; j_call: TRBJ2-3; cdr3_aa: CASSFGLAPTDTQYF
v_call: TRBV4-3; j_call: TRBJ2-7; cdr3_aa: CASSQDPRFEQYF
v_call: TRBV11-2; j_call: TRBJ2-1; cdr3_aa: CASSSVGGGLYNEQFF
v_call: TRBV12-3/TRBV12-4; j_call: TRBJ2-5; cdr3_aa: CASSLVTLGETQYF
v_call: TRBV27; j_call: TRBJ2-7; cdr3_aa: CASSLKFRGALVYEQYF
v_call: TRBV5-5; j_call: TRBJ1-1; cdr3_aa: CASSFKGQTMNTEAFF
v_call: TRBV29-1; j_call: TRBJ1-5; cdr3_aa: CSVVTADPNQPQHF
v_call: TRBV27; j_call: TRBJ1-6; cdr3_aa: CASSTVQGSFNSPLHF
v_call: TRBV7-2; j_call: TRBJ1-2; cdr3_aa: CASSPGARNYGYPF
v_call: TRBV20-1; j_call: TRBJ2-5; cdr3_aa: CSATGLAGGPRETQYF
v_call: TRBV10-3; j_call: TRBJ2-1; cdr3_aa: CAISELGYNEQFF
v_call: TRBV7-9; j_call: TRBJ1-5; cdr3_aa: CASSLGGYNQPQHF
v_call: TRBV5-1; j_call: TRBJ2-7; cdr3_aa: CASSLGGASDEQYF
v_call: TRBV7-9; j_call: TRBJ1-3; cdr3_aa: CASSLETSGSGNTIYF
v_call: TRBV15; j_call: TRBJ1-1; cdr3_aa: CATSRDRREVTEAFF
v_call: TRBV20-1; j_call: TRBJ1-1; cdr3_aa: CSARVNWDTEAFF
v_call: TRBV2; j_call: TRBJ1-1; cdr3_aa: CASSEQDTMNTEAFF
v_call: TRBV5-4; j_call: TRBJ2-1; cdr3_aa: CASSRGQPKNNEQFF
v_call: TRBV29-1; j_call: TRBJ1-5; cdr3_aa: CSVSQETNQPQHF
v_call: TRBV7-8; j_call: TRBJ1-1; cdr3_aa: CASSVRRANTEAFF
v_call: TRBV23-1; j_call: TRBJ2-3; cdr3_aa: CASSRDRGPTDTQYF
v_call: TRBV20-1; j_call: TRBJ2-7; cdr3_aa: CSARLAGGAYEQYF